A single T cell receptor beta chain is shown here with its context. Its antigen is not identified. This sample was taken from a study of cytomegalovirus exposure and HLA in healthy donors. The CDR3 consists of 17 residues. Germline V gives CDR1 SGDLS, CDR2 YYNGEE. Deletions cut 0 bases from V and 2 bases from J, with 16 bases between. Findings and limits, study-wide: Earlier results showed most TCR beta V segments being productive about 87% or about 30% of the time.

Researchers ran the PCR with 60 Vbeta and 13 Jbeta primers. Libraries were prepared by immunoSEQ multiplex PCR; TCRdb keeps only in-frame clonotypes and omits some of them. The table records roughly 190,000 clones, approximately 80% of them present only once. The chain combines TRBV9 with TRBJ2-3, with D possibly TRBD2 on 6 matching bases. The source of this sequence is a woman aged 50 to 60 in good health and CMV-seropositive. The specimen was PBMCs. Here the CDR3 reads CASSVEAGSLYTDTQYF. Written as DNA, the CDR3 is TGTGCCAGCAGCGTAGAGGCGGGATCATTATACACAGATACGCAGTATTTT.